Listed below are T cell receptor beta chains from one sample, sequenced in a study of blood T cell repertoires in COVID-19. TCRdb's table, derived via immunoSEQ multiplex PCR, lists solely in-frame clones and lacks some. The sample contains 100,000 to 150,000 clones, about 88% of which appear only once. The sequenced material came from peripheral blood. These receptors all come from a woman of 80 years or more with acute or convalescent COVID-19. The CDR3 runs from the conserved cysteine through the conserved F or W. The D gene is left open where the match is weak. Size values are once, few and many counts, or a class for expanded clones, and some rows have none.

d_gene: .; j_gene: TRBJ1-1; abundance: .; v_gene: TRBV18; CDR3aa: CASSPRGDTEAFF; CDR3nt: TGTGCCAGCTCACCCCGGGGGGACACTGAAGCTTTCTTT
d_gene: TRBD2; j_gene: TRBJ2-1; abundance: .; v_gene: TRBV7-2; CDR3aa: CASSLLPSGAYSYNEQFF; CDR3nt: TGTGCCAGCAGCTTACTGCCTAGCGGGGCCTACTCCTACAATGAGCAGTTCTTC
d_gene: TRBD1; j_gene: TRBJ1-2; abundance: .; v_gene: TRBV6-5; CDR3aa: CASSNRGRPAYGYTF; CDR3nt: TGTGCCAGCAGTAACAGGGGGCGGCCTGCGTATGGCTACACCTTC
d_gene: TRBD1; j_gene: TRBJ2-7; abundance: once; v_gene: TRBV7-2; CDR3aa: CASSLVRQGYEQYF; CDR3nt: TGTGCCAGCAGCTTAGTTAGACAGGGCTACGAGCAGTACTTC
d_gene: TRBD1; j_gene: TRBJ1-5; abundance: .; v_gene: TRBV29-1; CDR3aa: CSVADRGGNQPQHF; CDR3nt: TGCAGCGTTGCTGACAGGGGAGGTAATCAGCCCCAGCATTTT
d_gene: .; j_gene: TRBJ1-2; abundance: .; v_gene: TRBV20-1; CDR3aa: CSASVPGGNYGYTF; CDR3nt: TGCAGTGCTAGTGTTCCGGGGGGGAACTATGGCTACACCTTC
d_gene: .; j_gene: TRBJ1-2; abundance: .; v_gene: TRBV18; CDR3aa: CASSPRQASFYGYTF; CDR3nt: TGTGCCAGCTCACCACGACAGGCCTCCTTCTATGGCTACACCTTC
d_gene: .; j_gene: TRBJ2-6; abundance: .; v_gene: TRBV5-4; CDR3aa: CASTSDFFSGANVLTF; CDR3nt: TGTGCCAGCACCTCGGACTTCTTCTCTGGGGCCAACGTCCTGACTTTC
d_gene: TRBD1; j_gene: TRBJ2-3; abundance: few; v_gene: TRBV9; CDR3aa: CASRRQGASTDTQYF; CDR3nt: TGTGCCAGCAGAAGACAGGGGGCAAGCACAGATACGCAGTATTTT
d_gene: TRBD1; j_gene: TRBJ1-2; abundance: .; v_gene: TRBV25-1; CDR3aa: CASSESPGQGQRGYTF; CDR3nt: TGTGCCAGCAGTGAATCGCCAGGACAGGGGCAGAGAGGCTACACCTTC
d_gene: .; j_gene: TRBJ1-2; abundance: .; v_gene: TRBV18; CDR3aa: CASSPPNYGGYTF; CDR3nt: TGTGCCAGCTCACCACCTAACTATGGTGGCTACACCTTC
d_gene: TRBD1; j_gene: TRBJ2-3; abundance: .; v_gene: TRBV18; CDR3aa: CASSPGQGSTDTQYF; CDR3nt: TGTGCCAGCTCACCAGGACAGGGGAGCACAGATACGCAGTATTTT
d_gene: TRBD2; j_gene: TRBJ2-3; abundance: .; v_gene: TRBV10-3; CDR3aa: CAISLGGTDTQYF; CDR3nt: TGTGCCATCAGCCTCGGGGGGACAGATACGCAGTATTTT
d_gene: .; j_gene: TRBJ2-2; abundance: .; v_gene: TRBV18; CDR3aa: CASSPPSGNTGELFF; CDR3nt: TGTGCCAGCTCACCACCTAGCGGGAACACCGGGGAGCTGTTTTTT
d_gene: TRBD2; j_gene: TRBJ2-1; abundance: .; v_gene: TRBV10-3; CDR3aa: CASRKAGGSADGEQFF; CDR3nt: TGTGCCTCCCGTAAAGCGGGAGGCTCGGCGGATGGCGAGCAGTTCTTC
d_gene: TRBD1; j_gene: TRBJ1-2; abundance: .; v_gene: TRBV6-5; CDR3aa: CASRYGTEPRGYTF; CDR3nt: TGTGCCAGCAGATATGGGACAGAGCCTCGGGGCTACACCTTC
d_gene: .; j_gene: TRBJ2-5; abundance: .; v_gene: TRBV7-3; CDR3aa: CASSLSGTETQYF; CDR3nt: TGTGCCAGCAGCTTATCGGGTACGGAGACCCAGTACTTC
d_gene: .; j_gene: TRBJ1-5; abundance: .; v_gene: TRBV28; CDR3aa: CASSTAGYYNQPQHF; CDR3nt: TGTGCCAGCAGTACTGCGGGGTATTACAATCAGCCCCAGCATTTT
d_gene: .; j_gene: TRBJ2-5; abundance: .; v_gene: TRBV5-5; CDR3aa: CASSLRGAEETQYF; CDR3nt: TGTGCCAGCAGCTTGCGGGGGGCCGAAGAGACCCAGTACTTC
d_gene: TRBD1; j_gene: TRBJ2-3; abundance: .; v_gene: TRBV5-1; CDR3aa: CASSFRTGGGTDTQYF; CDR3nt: TGCGCCAGCAGCTTTCGGACAGGGGGCGGCACAGATACGCAGTATTTT
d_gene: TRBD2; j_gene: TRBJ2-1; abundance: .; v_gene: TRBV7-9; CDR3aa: CASTPSGGRAYNEQFF; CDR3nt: TGTGCCAGCACCCCCTCGGGGGGGAGGGCCTACAATGAGCAGTTCTTC
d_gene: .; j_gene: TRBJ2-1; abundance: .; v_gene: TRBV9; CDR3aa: CASSVTSSWSSYNEQFF; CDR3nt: TGTGCCAGCAGCGTAACTAGCAGCTGGAGCTCCTACAATGAGCAGTTCTTC
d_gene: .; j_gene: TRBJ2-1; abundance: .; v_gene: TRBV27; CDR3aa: CASSLTRGFHEQFF; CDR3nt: TGTGCCAGCAGTTTAACGAGGGGGTTTCATGAGCAGTTCTTC
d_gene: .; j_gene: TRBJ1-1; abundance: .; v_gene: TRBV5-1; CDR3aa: CASSLVGRDAEAFF; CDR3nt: TGCGCCAGCAGCTTGGTCGGCAGGGATGCTGAAGCTTTCTTT
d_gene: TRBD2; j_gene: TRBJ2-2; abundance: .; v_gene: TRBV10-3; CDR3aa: CAISDPILTSGTGELFF; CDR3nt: TGTGCCATCAGTGACCCTATCCTGACTAGCGGCACCGGGGAGCTGTTTTTT
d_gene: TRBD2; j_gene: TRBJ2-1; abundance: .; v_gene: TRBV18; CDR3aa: CASLLAGGWNEQFF; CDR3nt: TGTGCCAGCCTACTAGCGGGGGGTTGGAATGAGCAGTTCTTC
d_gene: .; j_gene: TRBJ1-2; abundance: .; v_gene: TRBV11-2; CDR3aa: CASSPSGGYGYTF; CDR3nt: TGTGCCAGCAGCCCCAGCGGGGGTTATGGCTACACCTTC
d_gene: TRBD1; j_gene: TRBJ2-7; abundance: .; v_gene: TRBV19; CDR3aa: CASSDTGTGVGEQYF; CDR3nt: TGTGCCAGTAGTGACACCGGGACAGGGGTAGGCGAGCAGTACTTC
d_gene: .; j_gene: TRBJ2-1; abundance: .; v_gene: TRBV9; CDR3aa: CASSDRAYEQFF; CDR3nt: TGTGCCAGCAGCGACAGGGCTTATGAGCAGTTCTTC
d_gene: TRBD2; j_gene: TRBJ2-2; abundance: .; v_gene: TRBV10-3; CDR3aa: CAISDREGGAGELFF; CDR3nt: TGTGCCATCAGTGATCGGGAGGGGGGAGCCGGGGAGCTGTTTTTT
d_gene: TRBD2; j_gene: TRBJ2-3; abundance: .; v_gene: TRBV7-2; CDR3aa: CASSWGTRNSQYF; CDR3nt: TGTGCCAGCAGCTGGGGGACTAGGAATTCGCAGTATTTT
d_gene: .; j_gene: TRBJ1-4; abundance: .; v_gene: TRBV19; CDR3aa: CASSIGRGSTNEKLFF; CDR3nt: TGTGCCAGTAGTATAGGGCGGGGCTCTACTAATGAAAAACTGTTTTTT
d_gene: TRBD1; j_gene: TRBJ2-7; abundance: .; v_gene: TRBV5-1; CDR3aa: CASSFNRDRGTYEQYF; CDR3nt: TGCGCCAGCAGCTTTAACCGGGACAGGGGCACCTACGAGCAGTACTTC
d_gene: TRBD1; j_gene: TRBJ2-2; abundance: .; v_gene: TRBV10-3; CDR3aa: CASRDRANTGELFF; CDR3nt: TGTGCCAGCCGGGACAGGGCGAACACCGGGGAGCTGTTTTTT
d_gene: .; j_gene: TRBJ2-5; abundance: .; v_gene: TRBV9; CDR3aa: CASSVGGLHRQETQYF; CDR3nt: TGTGCCAGCAGCGTAGGCGGTCTTCATCGCCAAGAGACCCAGTACTTC
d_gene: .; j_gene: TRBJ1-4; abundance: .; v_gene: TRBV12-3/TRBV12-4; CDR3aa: CASSFREKLFF; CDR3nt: TGTGCCAGCAGTTTTCGGGAAAAACTGTTTTTT
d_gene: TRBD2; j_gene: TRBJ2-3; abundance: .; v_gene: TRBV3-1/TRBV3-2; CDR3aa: CASSQSGAGLTTSTDTQYF; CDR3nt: TGTGCCAGCAGCCAAAGTGGAGCGGGGCTAACTACTAGCACAGATACGCAGTATTTT
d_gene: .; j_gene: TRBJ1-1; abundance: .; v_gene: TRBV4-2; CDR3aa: CASSQEGRNTEAFF; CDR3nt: TGTGCCAGCAGCCAAGAGGGGAGGAACACTGAAGCTTTCTTT
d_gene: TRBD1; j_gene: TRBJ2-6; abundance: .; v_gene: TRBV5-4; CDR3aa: CASSLDRTSGANVLTF; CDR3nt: TGTGCCAGCAGCCTGGACAGGACCTCTGGGGCCAACGTCCTGACTTTC
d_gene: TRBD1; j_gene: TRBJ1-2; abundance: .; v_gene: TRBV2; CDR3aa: CASSGTGEFVANYGYTF; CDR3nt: TGTGCCAGCAGTGGGACAGGGGAATTTGTAGCTAACTATGGCTACACCTTC
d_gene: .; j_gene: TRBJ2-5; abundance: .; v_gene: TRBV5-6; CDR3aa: CASSYRGETQYF; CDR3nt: TGTGCCAGCAGCTATAGGGGAGAGACCCAGTACTTC
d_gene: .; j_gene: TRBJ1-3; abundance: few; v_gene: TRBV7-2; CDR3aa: CASSPNRLGNTIYF; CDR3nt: TGTGCCAGCAGCCCTAATCGTCTGGGAAACACCATATATTTT
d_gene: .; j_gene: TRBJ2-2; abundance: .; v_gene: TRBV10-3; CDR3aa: CAISDSTTNTGELFF; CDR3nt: TGTGCCATCAGTGACTCCACAACGAACACCGGGGAGCTGTTTTTT